These T cell receptor beta chains were read from a single sample in a study of CD8+ T cells in alopecia areata. TCRdb keeps only in-frame clones here, not all; method: immunoSEQ multiplex PCR. Seen here are approximately 100,000 clones, nearly 45% observed once, and the top ten hold 0.7% to 0.95%. The sample consisted of CD4+ T cells sorted from blood. The receptors stem from a human donor with alopecia areata. Each CDR3 is given with its conserved first and last residue. Fields, in order: D gene, clone size, J gene, V gene, CDR3 protein, CDR3 DNA. The D gene is left open where the match is weak. The size field is filled for only some rows; it gives once, few, many or a size class.

D: TRBD1; size: -; J: TRBJ2-3; V: TRBV29-1; CDR3: CSVEGQGGADTQYF; DNA: TGCAGCGTTGAGGGACAGGGAGGCGCAGATACGCAGTATTTT
D: -; size: -; J: TRBJ2-7; V: TRBV11-2; CDR3: CASSFVRGGTYEQYF; DNA: TGTGCCAGCAGCTTTGTTCGGGGAGGCACCTACGAGCAGTACTTC
D: TRBD1; size: few; J: TRBJ1-4; V: TRBV5-4; CDR3: CASSPGTGVEKLFF; DNA: TGTGCCAGCAGCCCCGGGACAGGGGTTGAAAAACTGTTTTTT
D: -; size: few; J: TRBJ1-5; V: TRBV28; CDR3: CASTGGTANQPQHF; DNA: TGTGCCAGTACGGGAGGAACAGCTAATCAGCCCCAGCATTTT
D: -; size: -; J: TRBJ2-5; V: TRBV5-1; CDR3: CASSLEAETQYF; DNA: TGCGCCAGCAGCTTAGAGGCTGAGACCCAGTACTTC
D: -; size: -; J: TRBJ2-3; V: TRBV5-6; CDR3: CASSLGRNTDTQYF; DNA: TGTGCCAGCAGCTTGGGACGCAACACAGATACGCAGTATTTT
D: -; size: few; J: TRBJ2-3; V: TRBV29-1; CDR3: CSVTIGVSTQYF; DNA: TGCAGCGTTACTATTGGGGTCTCAACGCAGTATTTT
D: -; size: -; J: TRBJ2-3; V: TRBV30; CDR3: CAWSAGPTDTQYF; DNA: TGTGCCTGGAGCGCCGGACCCACAGATACGCAGTATTTT
D: TRBD2; size: -; J: TRBJ2-1; V: TRBV29-1; CDR3: CSVGTSGNEQFF; DNA: TGCAGCGTTGGGACTAGCGGGAATGAGCAGTTCTTC
D: TRBD1; size: -; J: TRBJ1-1; V: TRBV5-1; CDR3: CASSFRTGVGTEAFF; DNA: TGCGCCAGCAGCTTCCGTACAGGGGTAGGGACTGAAGCTTTCTTT
D: TRBD2; size: -; J: TRBJ2-5; V: TRBV4-2; CDR3: CASSLAGGQEETQYF; DNA: TGTGCCAGCAGCCTAGCGGGGGGGCAAGAGGAGACCCAGTACTTC
D: -; size: -; J: TRBJ2-6; V: TRBV9; CDR3: CASSFTSGANVLTF; DNA: TGTGCCAGCAGCTTTACATCTGGGGCCAACGTCCTGACTTTC
D: TRBD2; size: few; J: TRBJ2-1; V: TRBV7-9; CDR3: CASTTLSLAGVHNEQFF; DNA: TGTGCCAGCACTACCCTTTCTCTAGCGGGAGTTCACAATGAGCAGTTCTTC
D: -; size: few; J: TRBJ1-2; V: TRBV29-1; CDR3: CSVIDGGLPYGYTF; DNA: TGCAGCGTCATAGACGGAGGGCTACCCTATGGCTACACCTTC
D: -; size: few; J: TRBJ1-6; V: TRBV30; CDR3: CAWSVPDSPLHF; DNA: TGTGCCTGGAGTGTACCGGATTCACCCCTCCACTTT
D: TRBD1; size: -; J: TRBJ2-1; V: TRBV4-3; CDR3: CASSQDDRANEQFF; DNA: TGCGCCAGCAGCCAAGACGACAGGGCCAATGAGCAGTTCTTC
D: -; size: -; J: TRBJ1-1; V: TRBV29-1; CDR3: CSVIKAEAFF; DNA: TGCAGCGTAATCAAGGCTGAAGCTTTCTTT
D: -; size: -; J: TRBJ2-5; V: TRBV5-1; CDR3: CASREGETQYF; DNA: TGCGCCAGCAGGGAGGGAGAGACCCAGTACTTC
D: -; size: few; J: TRBJ2-3; V: TRBV25-1; CDR3: CASSDGTDHLADTQYF; DNA: TGTGCCAGCAGTGACGGTACGGACCACCTCGCGGATACGCAGTATTTT
D: -; size: -; J: TRBJ2-3; V: TRBV5-1; CDR3: CASYRQGTDTQYF; DNA: TGCGCCAGCTACCGGCAGGGGACGGATACGCAGTATTTT
D: TRBD1; size: few; J: TRBJ2-7; V: TRBV7-9; CDR3: CASSGPGQGSYEQYF; DNA: TGTGCCAGCAGCGGCCCGGGACAGGGCTCCTACGAGCAGTACTTC
D: -; size: -; J: TRBJ1-5; V: TRBV30; CDR3: CAWSPAGFNQPQHF; DNA: TGTGCCTGGAGTCCCGCGGGATTCAATCAGCCCCAGCATTTT
D: -; size: -; J: TRBJ1-2; V: TRBV30; CDR3: CAWRPDGYYGYTF; DNA: TGTGCCTGGAGGCCTGACGGTTACTATGGCTACACCTTC
D: TRBD2; size: -; J: TRBJ2-1; V: TRBV29-1; CDR3: CSVASTSATEQFF; DNA: TGCAGCGTTGCCTCTACTAGCGCCACGGAGCAGTTCTTC
D: TRBD2; size: few; J: TRBJ2-7; V: TRBV19; CDR3: CASSSAGTSVYEQYF; DNA: TGTGCCAGTAGTTCCGCCGGGACTAGTGTCTACGAGCAGTACTTC
D: -; size: -; J: TRBJ2-5; V: TRBV29-1; CDR3: CSVALEETQYF; DNA: TGCAGCGTTGCTCTAGAAGAGACCCAGTACTTC
D: -; size: -; J: TRBJ1-2; V: TRBV29-1; CDR3: CSVDGGGYGYTF; DNA: TGCAGCGTTGATGGGGGCGGCTATGGCTACACCTTC
D: TRBD1; size: few; J: TRBJ1-1; V: TRBV30; CDR3: CAWSVGQGTTEAFF; DNA: TGTGCCTGGAGTGTGGGACAGGGGACCACTGAAGCTTTCTTT
D: TRBD2; size: few; J: TRBJ2-3; V: TRBV29-1; CDR3: CSVRSSGRGGSTDTQYF; DNA: TGCAGCGTTCGAAGTAGCGGGAGGGGAGGGAGCACAGATACGCAGTATTTT
D: TRBD2; size: once; J: TRBJ2-1; V: TRBV29-1; CDR3: CSVRTSGVYNEQFF; DNA: TGCAGCGTTCGAACTAGCGGCGTCTACAATGAGCAGTTCTTC
D: -; size: once; J: TRBJ1-6; V: TRBV30; CDR3: CAWTRRGDSPLHF; DNA: TGTGCCTGGACTCGTAGGGGGGATTCACCCCTCCACTTT
D: TRBD1; size: few; J: TRBJ2-1; V: TRBV29-1; CDR3: CSVEYTGGNNEQFF; DNA: TGCAGCGTTGAATATACAGGGGGCAATAATGAGCAGTTCTTC
D: TRBD1; size: -; J: TRBJ2-4; V: TRBV6-5; CDR3: CASSETGGQNIQYF; DNA: TGTGCCAGCAGTGAAACAGGGGGCCAAAACATTCAGTACTTC
D: TRBD1; size: -; J: TRBJ2-7; V: TRBV30; CDR3: CAWSRRTGPYEQYF; DNA: TGTGCCTGGAGCCGGCGGACAGGTCCCTACGAGCAGTACTTC